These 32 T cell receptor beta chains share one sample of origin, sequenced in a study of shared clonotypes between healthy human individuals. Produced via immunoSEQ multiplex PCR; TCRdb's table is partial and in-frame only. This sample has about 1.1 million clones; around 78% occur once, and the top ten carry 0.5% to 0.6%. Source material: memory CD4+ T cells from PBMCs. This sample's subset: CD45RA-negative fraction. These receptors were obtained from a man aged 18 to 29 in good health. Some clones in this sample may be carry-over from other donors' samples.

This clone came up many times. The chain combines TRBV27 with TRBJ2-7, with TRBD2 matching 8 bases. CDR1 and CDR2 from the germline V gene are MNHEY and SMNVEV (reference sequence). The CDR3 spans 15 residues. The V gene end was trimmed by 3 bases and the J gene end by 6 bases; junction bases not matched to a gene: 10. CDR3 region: CASSFPGTRGGEQYF. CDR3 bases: TGTGCCAGCAGTTTCCCTGGGACTAGAGGGGGCGAGCAGTACTTC.

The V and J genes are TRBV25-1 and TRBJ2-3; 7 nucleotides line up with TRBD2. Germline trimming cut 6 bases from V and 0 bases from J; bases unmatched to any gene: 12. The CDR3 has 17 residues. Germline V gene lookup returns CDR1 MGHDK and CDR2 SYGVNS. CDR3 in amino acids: CASRPIKGRESTDTQYF. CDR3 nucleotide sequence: TGTGCCAGCAGACCCATCAAGGGGCGGGAGAGCACAGATACGCAGTATTTT.

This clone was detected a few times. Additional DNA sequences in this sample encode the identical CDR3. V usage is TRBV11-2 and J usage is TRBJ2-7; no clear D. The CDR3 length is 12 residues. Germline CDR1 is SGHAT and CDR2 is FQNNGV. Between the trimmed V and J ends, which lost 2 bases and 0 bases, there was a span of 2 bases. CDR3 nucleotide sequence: TGTGCCAGCAGCTTAACCTCCTACGAGCAGTACTTC. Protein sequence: CASSLTSYEQYF.

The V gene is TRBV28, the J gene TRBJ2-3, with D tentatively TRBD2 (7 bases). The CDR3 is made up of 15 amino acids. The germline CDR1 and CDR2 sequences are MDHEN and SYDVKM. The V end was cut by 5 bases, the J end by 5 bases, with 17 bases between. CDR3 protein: CASSRGEGRGDTQYF. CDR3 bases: TGTGCCAGCAGTAGGGGGGAGGGCCGAGGAGATACGCAGTATTTT.

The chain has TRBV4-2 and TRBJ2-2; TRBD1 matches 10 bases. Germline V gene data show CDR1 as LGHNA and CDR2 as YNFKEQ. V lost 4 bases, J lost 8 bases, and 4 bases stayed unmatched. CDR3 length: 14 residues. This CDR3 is CASSPDRGVGELFF. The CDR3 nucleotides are TGTGCCAGCAGCCCGGACAGGGGGGTGGGGGAGCTGTTTTTT.

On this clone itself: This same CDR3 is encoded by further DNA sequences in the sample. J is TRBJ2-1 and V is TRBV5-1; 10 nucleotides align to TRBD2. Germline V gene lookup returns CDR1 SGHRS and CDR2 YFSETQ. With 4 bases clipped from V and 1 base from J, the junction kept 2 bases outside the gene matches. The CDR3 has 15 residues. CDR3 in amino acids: CASSTLAGSYNEQFF. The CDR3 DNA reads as TGCGCCAGCAGCACACTAGCGGGATCCTACAATGAGCAGTTCTTC.

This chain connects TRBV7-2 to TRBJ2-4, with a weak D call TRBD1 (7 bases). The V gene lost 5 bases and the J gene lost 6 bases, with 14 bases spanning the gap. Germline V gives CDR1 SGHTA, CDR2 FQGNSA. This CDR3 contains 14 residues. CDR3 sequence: CASSPRRDRNIQYF. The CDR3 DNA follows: TGTGCCAGCAGCCCCCGGAGGGACAGAAACATTCAGTACTTC.

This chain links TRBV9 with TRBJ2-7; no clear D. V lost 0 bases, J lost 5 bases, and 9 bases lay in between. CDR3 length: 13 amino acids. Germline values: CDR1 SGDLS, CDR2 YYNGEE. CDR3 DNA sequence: TGTGCCAGCAGCGTAGGTCCACCTGACGAGCAGTACTTC. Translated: CASSVGPPDEQYF.

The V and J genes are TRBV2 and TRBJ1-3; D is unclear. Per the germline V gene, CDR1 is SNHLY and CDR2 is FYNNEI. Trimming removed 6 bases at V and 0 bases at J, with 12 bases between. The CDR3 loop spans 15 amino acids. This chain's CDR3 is CASRPPIDSGNTIYF. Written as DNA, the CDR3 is TGTGCCAGCAGGCCCCCGATCGACTCTGGAAACACCATATATTTT. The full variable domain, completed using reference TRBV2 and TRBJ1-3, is EPEVTQTPSHQVTQMGQEVILRCVPISNHLYFYWYRQILGQKVEFLVSFYNNEISEKSEIFDDQFSVERPDGSNFTLKIRSTKLEDSAMYFCASRPPIDSGNTIYFGEGSWLTVV.

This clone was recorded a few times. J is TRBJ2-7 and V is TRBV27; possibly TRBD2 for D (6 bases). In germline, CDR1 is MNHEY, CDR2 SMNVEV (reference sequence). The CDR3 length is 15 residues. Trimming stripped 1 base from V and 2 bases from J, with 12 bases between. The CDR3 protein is CASSLYGGTTYEQYF. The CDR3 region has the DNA TGTGCCAGCAGTTTATACGGGGGAACCACCTACGAGCAGTACTTC.

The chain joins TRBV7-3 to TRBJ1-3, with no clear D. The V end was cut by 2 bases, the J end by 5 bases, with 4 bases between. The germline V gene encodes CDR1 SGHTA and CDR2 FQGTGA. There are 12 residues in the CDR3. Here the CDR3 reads CASSLARNTIYF. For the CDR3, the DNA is TGTGCCAGCAGCTTAGCCAGAAACACCATATATTTT.

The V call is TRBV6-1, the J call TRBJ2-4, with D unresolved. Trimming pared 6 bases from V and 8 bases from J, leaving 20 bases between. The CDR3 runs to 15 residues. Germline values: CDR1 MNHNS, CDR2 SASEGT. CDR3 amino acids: CASSAVAVTADIQYF. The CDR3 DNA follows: TGTGCCAGCAGCGCCGTAGCCGTGACGGCCGACATTCAGTACTTC.

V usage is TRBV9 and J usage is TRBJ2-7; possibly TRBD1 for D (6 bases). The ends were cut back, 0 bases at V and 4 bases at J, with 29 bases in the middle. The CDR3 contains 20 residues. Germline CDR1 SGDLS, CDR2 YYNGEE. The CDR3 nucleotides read TGTGCCAGCAGCGTAGTGGCCCCGGGACATTACCTTTCAGAAGTTTACGAGCAGTACTTC. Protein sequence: CASSVVAPGHYLSEVYEQYF.

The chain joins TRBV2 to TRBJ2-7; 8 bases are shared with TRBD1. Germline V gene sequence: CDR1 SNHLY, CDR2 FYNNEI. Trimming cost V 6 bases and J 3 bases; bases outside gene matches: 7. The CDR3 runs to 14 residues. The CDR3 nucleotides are TGTGCCAGCAGAATACGACAGGGGAACTACGAGCAGTACTTC. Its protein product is CASRIRQGNYEQYF.

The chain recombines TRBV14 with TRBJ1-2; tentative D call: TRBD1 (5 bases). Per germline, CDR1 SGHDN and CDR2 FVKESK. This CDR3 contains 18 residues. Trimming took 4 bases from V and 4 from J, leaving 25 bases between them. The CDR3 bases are TGTGCCAGCAGCCCACAACTGAAGAACAGGAGAAGGGGCTATGGCTACACCTTC. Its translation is CASSPQLKNRRRGYGYTF.

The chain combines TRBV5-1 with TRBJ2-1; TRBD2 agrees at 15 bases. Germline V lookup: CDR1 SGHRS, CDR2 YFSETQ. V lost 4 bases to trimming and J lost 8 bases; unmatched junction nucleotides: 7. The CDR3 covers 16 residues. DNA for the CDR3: TGCGCCAGCAGCCCAAGGGGACTAGCGGGAGGTCATGAGCAGTTCTTC. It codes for CASSPRGLAGGHEQFF.

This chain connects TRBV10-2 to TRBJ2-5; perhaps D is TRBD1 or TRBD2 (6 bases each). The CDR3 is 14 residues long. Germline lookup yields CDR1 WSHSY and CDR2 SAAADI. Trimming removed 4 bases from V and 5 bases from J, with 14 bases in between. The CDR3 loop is CASSGRGRSETQYF. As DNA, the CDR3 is TGCGCCAGCAGTGGCCGGGGGCGTAGCGAGACCCAGTACTTC.

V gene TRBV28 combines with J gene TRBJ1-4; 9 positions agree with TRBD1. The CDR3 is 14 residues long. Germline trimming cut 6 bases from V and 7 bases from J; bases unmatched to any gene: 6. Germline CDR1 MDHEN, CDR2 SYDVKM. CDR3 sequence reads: CASSIGTGSEKLFF. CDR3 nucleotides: TGTGCCAGCAGCATCGGGACAGGGAGTGAAAAACTGTTTTTT.

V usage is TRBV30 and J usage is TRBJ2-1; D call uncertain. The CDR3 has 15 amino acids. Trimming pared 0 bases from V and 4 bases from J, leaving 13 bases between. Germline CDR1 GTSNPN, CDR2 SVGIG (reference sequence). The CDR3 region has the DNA TGTGCCTGGAGTGTAGCGTCCGCAGTTTACAATGAGCAGTTCTTC. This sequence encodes CAWSVASAVYNEQFF.

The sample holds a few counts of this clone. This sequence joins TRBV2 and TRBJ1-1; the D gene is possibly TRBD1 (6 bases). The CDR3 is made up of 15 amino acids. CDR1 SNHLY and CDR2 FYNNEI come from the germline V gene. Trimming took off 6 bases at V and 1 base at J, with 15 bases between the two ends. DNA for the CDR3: TGTGCCAGCAGCTACACGACAGGAAAGAACACTGAAGCTTTCTTT. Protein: CASSYTTGKNTEAFF.

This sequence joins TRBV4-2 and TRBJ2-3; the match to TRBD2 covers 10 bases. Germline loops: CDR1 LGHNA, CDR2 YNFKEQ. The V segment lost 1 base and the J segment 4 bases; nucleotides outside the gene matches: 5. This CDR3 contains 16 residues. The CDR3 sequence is CASSQGSGRAADTQYF. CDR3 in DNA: TGTGCCAGCAGCCAAGGGAGCGGGAGGGCGGCAGATACGCAGTATTTT.

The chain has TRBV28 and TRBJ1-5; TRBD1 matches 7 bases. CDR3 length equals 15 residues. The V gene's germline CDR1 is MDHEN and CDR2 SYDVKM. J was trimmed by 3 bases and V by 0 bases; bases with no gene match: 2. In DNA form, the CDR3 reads TGTGCCAGCAGTTTATGGACAGGGATCAATCAGCCCCAGCATTTT. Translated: CASSLWTGINQPQHF.

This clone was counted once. CDR3 residues: CASSVAGAPAAYEQYF. The CDR3 bases are TGTGCCAGCAGCGTAGCGGGGGCACCCGCGGCCTACGAGCAGTACTTC. J is TRBJ2-7 and V is TRBV9; D may be TRBD1 or TRBD2 (6 bases each). In germline, CDR1 is SGDLS, CDR2 YYNGEE. The V end was cut by 0 bases, the J end by 2 bases, with 15 bases between. The CDR3 contains 16 residues.

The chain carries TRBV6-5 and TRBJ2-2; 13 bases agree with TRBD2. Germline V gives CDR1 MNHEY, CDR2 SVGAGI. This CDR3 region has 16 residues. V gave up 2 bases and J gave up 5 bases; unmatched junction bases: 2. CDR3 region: CASSYPGLAGTGELFF. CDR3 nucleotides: TGTGCCAGCAGTTACCCGGGACTAGCGGGAACCGGGGAGCTGTTTTTT.

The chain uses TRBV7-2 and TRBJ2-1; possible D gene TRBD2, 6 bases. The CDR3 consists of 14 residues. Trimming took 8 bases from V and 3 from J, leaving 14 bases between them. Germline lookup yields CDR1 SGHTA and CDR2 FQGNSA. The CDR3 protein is CASAPGAGYNEQFF. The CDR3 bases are TGTGCCAGCGCACCGGGAGCCGGCTACAATGAGCAGTTCTTC.

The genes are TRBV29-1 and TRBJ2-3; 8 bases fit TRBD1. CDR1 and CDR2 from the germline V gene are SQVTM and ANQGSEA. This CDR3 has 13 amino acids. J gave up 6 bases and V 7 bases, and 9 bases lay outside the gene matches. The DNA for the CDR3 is TGCAGCGCCCCAGGACAGGGAGTGGATACGCAGTATTTT. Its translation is CSAPGQGVDTQYF.

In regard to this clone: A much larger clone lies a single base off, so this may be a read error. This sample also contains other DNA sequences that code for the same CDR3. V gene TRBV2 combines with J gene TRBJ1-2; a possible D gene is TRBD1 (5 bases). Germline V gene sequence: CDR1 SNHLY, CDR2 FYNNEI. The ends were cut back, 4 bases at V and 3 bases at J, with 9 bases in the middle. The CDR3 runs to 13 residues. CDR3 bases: TGTGCCAGCAGTGGCGGCAGGGACTATGGCTACACCTTC. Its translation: CASSGGRDYGYTF.

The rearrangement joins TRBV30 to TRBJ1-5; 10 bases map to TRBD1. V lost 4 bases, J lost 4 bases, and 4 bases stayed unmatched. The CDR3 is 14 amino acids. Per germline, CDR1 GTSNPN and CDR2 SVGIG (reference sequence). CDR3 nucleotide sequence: TGTGCCTGGACACGGACAGGGGGGAATCAGCCCCAGCATTTT. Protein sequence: CAWTRTGGNQPQHF.

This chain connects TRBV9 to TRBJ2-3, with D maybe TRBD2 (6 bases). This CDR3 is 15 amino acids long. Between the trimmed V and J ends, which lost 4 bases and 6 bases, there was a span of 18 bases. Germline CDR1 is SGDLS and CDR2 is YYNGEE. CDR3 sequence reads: CASSFYPGLGDTQYF. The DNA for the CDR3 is TGTGCCAGCAGCTTTTACCCGGGACTGGGGGATACGCAGTATTTT.

The CDR3, as DNA: TGTGCCAGCTCAGCGATAGCGGGAAGCACAGATACGCAGTATTTT. This codes for CASSAIAGSTDTQYF. The gene calls are TRBV18 and TRBJ2-3; 8 nucleotides agree with TRBD2. Germline CDR1 KGHSH, CDR2 LQKENI. CDR3 size: 15 residues. V lost 5 bases, J lost 0 bases, and 4 bases stayed unmatched.

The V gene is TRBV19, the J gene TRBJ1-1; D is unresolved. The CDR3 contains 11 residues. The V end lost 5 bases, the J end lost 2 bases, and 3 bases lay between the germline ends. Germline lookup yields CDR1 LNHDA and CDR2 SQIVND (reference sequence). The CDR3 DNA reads TGTGCCAGTAGTTTTAACACTGAAGCTTTCTTT. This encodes CASSFNTEAFF.

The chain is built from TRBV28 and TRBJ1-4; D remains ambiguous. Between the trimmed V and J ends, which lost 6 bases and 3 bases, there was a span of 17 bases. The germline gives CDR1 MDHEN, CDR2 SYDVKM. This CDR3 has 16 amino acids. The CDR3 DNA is TGTGCCAGCAGCCCAATCGCGCTATCGGCTAATGAAAAACTGTTTTTT. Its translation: CASSPIALSANEKLFF.